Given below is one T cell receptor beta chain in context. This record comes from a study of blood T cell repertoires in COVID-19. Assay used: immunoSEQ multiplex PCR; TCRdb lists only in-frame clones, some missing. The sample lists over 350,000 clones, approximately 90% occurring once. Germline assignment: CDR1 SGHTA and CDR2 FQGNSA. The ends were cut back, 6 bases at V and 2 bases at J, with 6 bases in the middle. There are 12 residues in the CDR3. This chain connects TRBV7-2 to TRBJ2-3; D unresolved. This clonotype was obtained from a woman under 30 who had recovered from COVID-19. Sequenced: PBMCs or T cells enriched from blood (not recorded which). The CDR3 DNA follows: TGTGCCAGCAGGGCTGACACAGATACGCAGTATTTT. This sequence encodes CASRADTDTQYF.